This TCR beta chain was captured by sequencing in a study of T-cell reconstitution after alpha-beta-depleted transplantation in children. This CDR3 is built from 9 residues. Germline CDR1 reads ENHRY; CDR2 reads SYGVKD. Trimming cost V 8 bases and J 7 bases, with 6 bases left between them. Unique molecular identifiers featured in how the TCRbeta library was prepared. TCRdb reanalysed the PCR reads using MiXCR and keeps one entry per CDR3 protein. Counted here are roughly 500,000 distinct CDR3 sequences, roughly 33% occurring once; the ten biggest clones make up 2% to 2.5%. V is TRBV10-3 and J is TRBJ2-7; unclear D gene. Sequenced here: PBMCs from the stem cell graft donor, sampled from the stem cell graft. The clonotype comes from a human donor who donated a stem cell graft to a child with aplastic anemia. CDR3 bases: TGTGCCATCCGCCAGGAGCAGTACGTC. Amino acid sequence: CAIRQEQYV.